The 8 T cell receptor beta chains listed next were all sequenced from one sample in a study of shared clonotypes between healthy human individuals. Using immunoSEQ multiplex PCR, the repertoire was profiled, and TCRdb retains in-frame clones only, with some absent. The data show more than 550,000 clones, roughly 72% seen once. Sequencing was performed on memory CD4+ T cells sorted from blood. Subset specified: CD45RA-negative fraction. These receptors came from a woman in her 30s in good health.

This chain links TRBV11-3 with TRBJ2-2; D assignment may be TRBD1 or TRBD2 (5 bases each). The V end was cut by 4 bases, the J end by 5 bases, with 17 bases between. Germline loops: CDR1 SGHNT, CDR2 YENEEA. The CDR3 is made up of 16 amino acids. The DNA of the CDR3 is TGTGCCAGCAGCTCCCGGGACCCCCCTTGGACCGGGGAGCTGTTTTTT. Protein sequence: CASSSRDPPWTGELFF.

This clone has a handful of counts. The V and J genes are TRBV7-3 and TRBJ2-3; D unresolved. V gave up 5 bases and J gave up 7 bases, with 16 bases separating them. This CDR3 spans 14 amino acids. Germline V CDR1 and CDR2: SGHTA, FQGTGA. The CDR3 is CASSPEIAGHTQYF. CDR3 coding DNA: TGTGCCAGCAGCCCGGAGATCGCCGGTCATACGCAGTATTTT. The variable domain in full, completed from reference TRBV7-3 and TRBJ2-3, reads GAGVSQTPSNKVTEKGKYVELRCDPISGHTALYWYRQSLGQGPEFLIYFQGTGAADDSGLPNDRFFAVRPEGSVSTLKIQRTERGDSAVYLCASSPEIAGHTQYFGPGTRLTVL.

This rearrangement joins TRBV4-1 to TRBJ2-6; possible D gene TRBD1, 5 bases. This CDR3 spans 19 amino acids. V lost 1 base to trimming and J lost 1 base, with 17 bases between them. Germline V CDR1 and CDR2: MGHRA, YSYEKL. The CDR3 here is CASSQVGAGLVSGANVLTF. The CDR3 region has the DNA TGCGCCAGCAGCCAAGTTGGAGCAGGGTTAGTTTCTGGGGCCAACGTCCTGACTTTC.

The gene calls are TRBV28 and TRBJ2-7, with 7 bases fitting TRBD2. The CDR3 totals 14 residues. The germline V gene encodes CDR1 MDHEN and CDR2 SYDVKM. J lost 1 base, V lost 6 bases, and 6 bases had no gene match. CDR3 residues: CASSLAGASYEQYF. The CDR3 DNA follows: TGTGCCAGCAGCTTAGCGGGCGCATCCTACGAGCAGTACTTC. The variable domain in full, completed from reference TRBV28 and TRBJ2-7, reads DVKVTQSSRYLVKRTGEKVFLECVQDMDHENMFWYRQDPGLGLRLIYFSYDVKMKEKGDIPEGYSVSREKKERFSLILESASTNQTSMYLCASSLAGASYEQYFGPGTRLTVT.

V gene TRBV7-9 combines with J gene TRBJ1-4; TRBD1 is a possible D gene (6 bases). The CDR3 has 15 amino acids. V was cut by 5 bases and J by 5 bases, with 15 bases left in between. Germline loops: CDR1 SEHNR, CDR2 FQNEAQ (reference sequence). The CDR3 DNA sequence: TGTGCCAGCAGCCCGACGACAGGCGTGAATGAAAAACTGTTTTTT. This encodes CASSPTTGVNEKLFF.

The rearrangement uses TRBV29-1 and TRBJ2-3; 12 bases line up with TRBD2. Trimming at V came to 7 bases and at J to 3 bases, leaving 8 bases not matched to a gene. The CDR3 runs 15 residues. The germline V gene has CDR1 SQVTM and CDR2 ANQGSEA. CDR3: CSDGLAGTTTDTQYF. CDR3 DNA: TGCAGCGATGGACTAGCGGGAACAACGACAGATACGCAGTATTTT.

This clone was found many times. The chain carries TRBV7-8 and TRBJ2-1; 11 bases match TRBD2. Per the germline V gene, CDR1 is SGHVS and CDR2 is FQNEAQ. J lost 2 bases, V lost 4 bases, and 4 bases had no gene match. The CDR3 extends over 16 amino acids. CDR3 region: CASSSGTSGAYNEQFF. The CDR3 DNA reads as TGTGCCAGCAGCTCCGGGACTAGCGGAGCCTACAATGAGCAGTTCTTC.

The CDR3 nucleotides read TGTGCCAGCAGCCTGGGAGGCGGGAGGTACGAGCAGTACTTC. The encoded protein is CASSLGGGRYEQYF. V usage is TRBV27 and J usage is TRBJ2-7; TRBD2 agrees at 8 bases. The ends lost 6 bases at V and 4 bases at J; junction bases unmatched: 8. Germline loops: CDR1 MNHEY, CDR2 SMNVEV (reference sequence). The length of the CDR3 is 14 residues.